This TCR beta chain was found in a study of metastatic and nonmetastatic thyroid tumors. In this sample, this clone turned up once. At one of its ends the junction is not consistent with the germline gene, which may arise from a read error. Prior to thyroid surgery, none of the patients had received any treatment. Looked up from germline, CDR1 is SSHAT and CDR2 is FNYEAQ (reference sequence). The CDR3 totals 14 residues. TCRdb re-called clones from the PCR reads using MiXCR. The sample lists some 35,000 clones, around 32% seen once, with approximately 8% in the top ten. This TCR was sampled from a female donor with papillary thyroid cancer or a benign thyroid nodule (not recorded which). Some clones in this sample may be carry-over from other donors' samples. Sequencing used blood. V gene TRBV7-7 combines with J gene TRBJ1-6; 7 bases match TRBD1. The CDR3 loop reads CASSIRQGPSPLHF. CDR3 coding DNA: TGTGCTAGCAGCATAAGACAGGGTCCGTCACCCCTCCACTTT.